This entry describes one T cell receptor beta chain. What it binds is not known. The V and J ends lost 3 bases and 4 bases respectively, with 10 bases between them. CDR1 is SGHDT, CDR2 YYEEEE, per germline. The CDR3 loop spans 14 amino acids. The sample belongs to a study of T cell responses to AZD1222 COVID-19 vaccine. Study-level information: Pooling covered second doses at about 4 or about 12 weeks.

This table comes from immunoSEQ multiplex PCR, and its TCRdb copy is limited to in-frame clones, with some not included. This repertoire shows roughly 150,000 clones, under 95% found once; its top ten account for about 5%. Study-level findings and limits: Sampling that yielded the repertoires occurred only after the peak T cell response. The CD4 TCRs associated with vaccination extended across spike and predominated at 160-218 and 743-854. The study reported that nearly half of spike-specific TCRs target unmutated variant regions.

Sequencing was performed on peripheral blood, taken on day 0 of AZD1222 vaccination. V and J are TRBV5-6 and TRBJ2-2, with D maybe TRBD1 (5 bases). This TCR was recovered from an adult in good health. CDR3 amino acids: CASSYGRVTGELFF. The CDR3 DNA sequence: TGTGCCAGCAGCTATGGCAGGGTCACCGGGGAGCTGTTTTTT.